This section outlines one T cell receptor (beta chain) sequence together with its context. Its recognized antigen is unknown. Per-nucleotide qualities are absent, and no much larger clonotype sits a single base away. These data come from a study of control samples from healthy donors and cancer patients (dated by TCRdb to about 2020). The germline V gene (reference sequence) specifies MNHNY as CDR1 and SVGAGI as CDR2. Germline trimming: 3 bases from V, 2 bases from J; junction bases outside gene matches: 7. From its cysteine to its phenylalanine, the CDR3 spans 15 amino acids. Of the read, only the CDR3 DNA is kept; its 45 bases are in frame from base 1. Library preparation used the immunoSEQ multiplex PCR assay. The immuneACCESS repertoire file appears here via TCRdb, limited to in-frame rearrangements. These files lack a portion of the clones; in checked studies, under half of the deficit traces to unresolved V genes, and the cause of the others is not known. In this sample the table shows roughly 120,000 clones, about nine tenths of which occur a single time. The ten largest clones take up 6% to 8.5% of the sample.

Source material: blood. The receptor's source is a woman in her late teens or twenties in good health. The rearranged chain carries TRBV6-6 and TRBJ2-7, with 7 bases matching TRBD1. The CDR3 protein sequence reads: CASSYGDRAAYEQYF. The nucleotides are TGTGCCAGCAGTTATGGCGACAGGGCAGCCTACGAGCAGTACTTC.